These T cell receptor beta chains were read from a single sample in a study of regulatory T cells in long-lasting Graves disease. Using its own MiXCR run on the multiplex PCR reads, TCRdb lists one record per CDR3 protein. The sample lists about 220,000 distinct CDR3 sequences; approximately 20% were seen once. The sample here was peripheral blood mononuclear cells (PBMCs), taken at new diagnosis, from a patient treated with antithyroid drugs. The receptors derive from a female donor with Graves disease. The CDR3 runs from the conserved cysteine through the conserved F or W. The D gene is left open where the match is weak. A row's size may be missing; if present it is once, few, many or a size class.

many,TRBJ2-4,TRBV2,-,CASSETRTIDIQYF,TGTGCCAGCAGCGAGACTAGAACCATAGACATTCAGTACTTC
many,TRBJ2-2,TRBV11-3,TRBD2,CASSYPGRWTGELFF,TGTGCCAGCAGCTACCCCGGGAGGTGGACCGGGGAGCTGTTTTTT
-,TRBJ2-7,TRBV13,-,CASSLNRVGHEQYF,TGTGCCAGCAGCTTAAACAGGGTCGGCCACGAGCAGTACTTC
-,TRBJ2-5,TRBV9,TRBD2,CASSVEGTSGSGETQYF,TGTGCCAGCAGCGTAGAGGGGACTAGCGGGAGTGGAGAGACCCAGTACTTC
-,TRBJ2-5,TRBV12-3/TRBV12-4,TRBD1,CASSSGTGGTETQYF,TGTGCCAGCAGTTCCGGGACAGGGGGCACGGAGACCCAGTACTTC
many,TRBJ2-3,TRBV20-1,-,CSASPAIDTQYF,TGCAGTGCTAGCCCCGCAATAGATACGCAGTATTTT
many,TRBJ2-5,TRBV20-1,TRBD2,CSASTSGRAGETQYF,TGCAGTGCTAGTACTAGCGGGAGGGCCGGGGAGACCCAGTACTTC
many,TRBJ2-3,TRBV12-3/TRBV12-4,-,CASSLALSSTDTQYF,TGTGCCAGCAGTTTAGCTCTGTCCTCAACAGATACGCAGTATTTT
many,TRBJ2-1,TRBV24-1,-,CATSMGSYEQFF,TGTGCCACCAGTATGGGGAGCTATGAGCAGTTCTTC
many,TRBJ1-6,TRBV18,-,CASSPENGGTSPLHF,TGTGCCAGCTCACCGGAGAATGGCGGCACTTCACCCCTCCACTTT
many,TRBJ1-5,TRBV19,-,CASSISPGNNQPQHF,TGTGCCAGTAGTATCTCTCCAGGTAACAATCAGCCCCAGCATTTT
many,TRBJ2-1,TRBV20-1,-,CSARDTSEAGGDEQFF,TGCAGTGCTAGAGATACGTCCGAAGCAGGGGGGGATGAGCAGTTCTTC
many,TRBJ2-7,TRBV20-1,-,CSARDRFEQYF,TGCAGTGCTAGAGATAGGTTCGAGCAGTACTTC
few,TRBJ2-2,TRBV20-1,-,CSARGGSNTGELFF,TGCAGTGCTAGAGGAGGCTCGAACACCGGGGAGCTGTTTTTT
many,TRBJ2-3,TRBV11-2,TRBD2,CASSRERGDTQYF,TGTGCCAGCAGCCGGGAGCGGGGAGATACGCAGTATTTT
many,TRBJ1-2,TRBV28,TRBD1,CASSPPGQANYGYTF,TGTGCCAGCAGTCCCCCCGGACAGGCGAACTATGGCTACACCTTC
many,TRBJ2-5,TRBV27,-,CASSLSFRGATQYF,TGTGCCAGCAGTTTATCCTTCAGGGGTGCGACCCAGTACTTC
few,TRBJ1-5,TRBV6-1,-,CASSGSNQLQHF,TGTGCCAGCAGTGGTAGCAATCAGCTCCAGCATTTT
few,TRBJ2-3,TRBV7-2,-,CASSLVRKTDTQYF,TGTGCCAGCAGCTTAGTCAGGAAAACAGATACGCAGTATTTT
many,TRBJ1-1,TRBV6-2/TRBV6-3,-,CASNPLDGPTEAFF,TGTGCCAGCAACCCGCTCGACGGACCCACTGAAGCTTTCTTT
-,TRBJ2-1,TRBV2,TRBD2,CARTGLAGDNEQFF,TGTGCCAGGACGGGACTAGCGGGAGACAATGAGCAGTTCTTC
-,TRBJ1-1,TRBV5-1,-,CASSLSTESPEAFF,TGCGCCAGCAGCTTGTCAACGGAGAGCCCTGAAGCTTTCTTT
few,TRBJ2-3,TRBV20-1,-,CSARGGASTDTQYF,TGCAGTGCTAGGGGTGGGGCTTCCACAGATACGCAGTATTTT
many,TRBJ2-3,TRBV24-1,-,CATSRDEGTQYF,TGTGCCACCAGTCGGGACGAAGGTACGCAGTATTTT
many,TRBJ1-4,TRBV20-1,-,CSARITTNEKLFF,TGCAGTGCTAGGATAACGACTAATGAAAAACTGTTTTTT
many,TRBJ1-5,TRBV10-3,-,CATRGTALSQAQHF,TGTGCCACCCGAGGGACTGCGCTGTCCCAGGCCCAGCATTTT
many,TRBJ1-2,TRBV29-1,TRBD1,CSVERTGLGYTF,TGCAGCGTTGAAAGGACAGGGTTGGGCTACACCTTC
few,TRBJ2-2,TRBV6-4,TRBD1,CASSRTGESGELFF,TGTGCCAGCAGTAGGACAGGGGAGAGCGGGGAGCTGTTTTTT
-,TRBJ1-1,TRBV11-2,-,CASSLGRVPEAFF,TGTGCCAGCAGCTTAGGGAGGGTCCCTGAAGCTTTCTTT
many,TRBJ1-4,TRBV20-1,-,CSALLGGTNEKLFF,TGCAGTGCCCTCCTGGGAGGTACTAATGAAAAACTGTTTTTT
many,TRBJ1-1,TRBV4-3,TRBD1,CASSPQTPGTGTEAFF,TGCGCCAGCAGCCCTCAAACCCCAGGGACAGGGACTGAAGCTTTCTTT
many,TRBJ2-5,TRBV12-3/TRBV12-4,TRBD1,CASSPGQGRETQYF,TGTGCCAGCAGTCCCGGACAGGGGAGAGAGACCCAGTACTTC
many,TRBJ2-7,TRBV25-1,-,CASSGIGRTREQYF,TGTGCCAGCAGCGGTATCGGCAGGACGCGCGAGCAGTACTTC
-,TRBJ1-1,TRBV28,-,CASSLGGLGATEAFF,TGTGCCAGCAGTTTAGGGGGCCTAGGGGCCACTGAAGCTTTCTTT
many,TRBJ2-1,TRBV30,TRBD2,CAWSVLAGVSEQFF,TGTGCCTGGAGTGTACTAGCGGGAGTTTCTGAGCAGTTCTTC
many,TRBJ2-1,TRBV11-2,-,CASSLRGSGRYNEQFF,TGTGCCAGCAGCTTAAGAGGTAGCGGACGCTACAATGAGCAGTTCTTC
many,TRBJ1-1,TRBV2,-,CASSIDGGGTEAFF,TGTGCCAGCAGTATTGACGGGGGTGGGACTGAAGCTTTCTTT
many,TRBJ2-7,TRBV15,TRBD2,CATSRDGTSGRAGYEQYF,TGTGCCACCAGCAGAGATGGGACTAGCGGGAGGGCCGGGTACGAGCAGTACTTC
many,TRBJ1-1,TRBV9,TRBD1,CASSSQGGVEAFF,TGTGCCAGCAGCTCCCAGGGGGGCGTTGAAGCTTTCTTT
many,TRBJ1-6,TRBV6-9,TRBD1,CASSYSGTVNSPLHF,TGTGCCAGCAGTTACTCCGGGACAGTTAATTCACCCCTCCACTTT
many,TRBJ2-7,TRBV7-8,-,CASSSGGLFEQYF,TGTGCCAGCAGCTCAGGGGGGCTATTCGAGCAGTACTTC
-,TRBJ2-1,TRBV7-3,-,CASSQGQLNEQFF,TGTGCCAGCAGCCAAGGACAGTTAAATGAGCAGTTCTTC
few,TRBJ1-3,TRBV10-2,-,CASSSRHRAGTIYF,TGCGCCAGCTCCAGCCGGCACAGGGCGGGCACCATATATTTT